Below, 25 T cell receptor beta chains from the same sample are listed, as sequenced in a study of read filtering for tumor transcriptome and immune sequencing. The library was built from 400 ng RNA with molecular barcoded adaptors for alpha/delta and beta/gamma chains. TCRdb reprocessed the reads with MiXCR, giving one entry per CDR3 protein. There are about 58,000 distinct CDR3 sequences in the sample; roughly 12% occur only once, and about a sixth lies in the top ten. Source material: a population of CD138-negative cells sorted from bone marrow. Every receptor here comes from a donor aged 40 or older with multiple myeloma.

This clonotype was seen repeatedly, ten times or more. The rearrangement joins TRBV5-4 to TRBJ2-7, with D possibly TRBD2 on 6 matching bases. V was shortened by 4 bases and J by 5 bases, with 19 bases between the two germline ends. The CDR3 sequence is 15 residues long. The germline CDR1 and CDR2 sequences are SGHNT and YYREEE (reference sequence). The CDR3 sequence: CASSHGGAGRDEQYF. In nucleotides, the CDR3 is TGTGCCAGCAGCCACGGAGGGGCGGGCCGGGACGAGCAGTACTTC.

Many counts were recorded for this clonotype. The gene calls are TRBV29-1 and TRBJ2-1; D remains ambiguous. This CDR3 is 10 amino acids long. V was pared by 5 bases and J by 4 bases, with 3 bases between. Per germline, CDR1 SQVTM and CDR2 ANQGSEA. The CDR3 reads CSVSYNEQFF. For the CDR3, the DNA is TGCAGCGTTAGTTACAATGAGCAGTTCTTC.

This clonotype was recorded many times. The V gene is TRBV6-5, the J gene TRBJ1-1; TRBD1 matches at 9 bases. The CDR3 has 16 residues. Germline V gives CDR1 MNHEY, CDR2 SVGAGI. V dropped 5 bases and J dropped 3; count of bases not matched to a gene: 10. In DNA, the CDR3 is TGTGCCAGCAGTCAAACAGGGGGCAATGGGGACACTGAAGCTTTCTTT. This translates into CASSQTGGNGDTEAFF.

Remarks on this clonotype: A much larger clonotype is one base distant, so this may be a read error. The chain carries TRBV10-2 and TRBJ2-1, with 8 bases identical to TRBD1. The CDR3 contains 15 residues. Germline loops: CDR1 WSHSY, CDR2 SAAADI. V dropped 7 bases and J dropped 5; count of bases not matched to a gene: 10. This chain's CDR3 is CASTGDRKGDNEQFF. CDR3 coding DNA: TGCGCCAGCACGGGGGACAGGAAGGGCGACAATGAGCAGTTCTTC.

This clonotype was counted many times. The chain employs TRBV20-1 and TRBJ2-7; 8 bases map to TRBD1. The CDR3 contains 18 residues. After removal of 0 bases from V and 4 bases from J, the junction contained 17 bases not matched to a gene. Per the germline V gene, CDR1 is DFQATT and CDR2 is SNEGSKA (reference sequence). DNA for the CDR3: TGCAGTGCTAGAGATATTATAGGTGTTGGACAGGGCGATTACGAGCAGTACTTC. It specifies CSARDIIGVGQGDYEQYF.

Comment on this clonotype: A much more abundant neighbour one base away suggests this may be a read error. Without the conserved terminal phenylalanine or tryptophan, this CDR3 likely stems from a read error. This chain joins TRBV29-1 and TRBJ1-1; D gene ambiguous. The ends were cut back, 4 bases at V and 2 bases at J, with 5 bases in the middle. The V gene's germline CDR1 is SQVTM and CDR2 ANQGSEA. The CDR3 contains 11 residues. The CDR3: CSVADNTEAFL. CDR3 coding DNA: TGCAGCGTTGCAGATAACACTGAAGCTTTCCTT.

This clonotype was seen ten or more times. The CDR3 nucleotides read TGTGCCAGCAGTGAACGACAAAGTGAGCAGTTCTTC. This sequence encodes CASSERQSEQFF. This chain links TRBV2 with TRBJ2-1; no definite D call. The CDR3 has 12 amino acids. Germline V gene sequence: CDR1 SNHLY, CDR2 FYNNEI. V was shortened by 2 bases and J by 9 bases, with 8 bases between the two germline ends.

This clonotype was recorded many times. This chain connects TRBV9 to TRBJ1-1; 8 nucleotides match TRBD1. The CDR3 extends over 15 amino acids. Losses at the gene ends were 4 bases for V and 0 bases for J; bases not matched to a gene: 5. Germline V lookup: CDR1 SGDLS, CDR2 YYNGEE. Here the CDR3 reads CASSSRTGLNTEAFF. CDR3 bases: TGTGCCAGCAGCTCCCGGACAGGGCTGAACACTGAAGCTTTCTTT.

This clonotype was seen ten or more times. The chain joins TRBV6-4 to TRBJ2-1; 14 bases are a match to TRBD2. The CDR3 runs 15 residues. The junction had 5 bases not matched to a gene; V was cut back by 6 bases and J by 7 bases. In germline, CDR1 is MRHNA, CDR2 SNTAGT. The CDR3 region has the DNA TGTGCCAGCAGCGAAGGGACTAGCGGGGGTAATGAGCAGTTCTTC. It translates to CASSEGTSGGNEQFF.

This clonotype has ten or more counts. This chain links TRBV7-9 with TRBJ2-6; D could derive from TRBD1 or TRBD2 (5 bases each). The CDR3 covers 18 residues. V lost 1 base and J 0 bases, leaving 13 bases between the germline ends. Per the germline V gene, CDR1 is SEHNR and CDR2 is FQNEAQ (reference sequence). The CDR3, as DNA: TGTGCCAGCAGCTTAGAACGGGACGGCAGCTCTGGGGCCAACGTCCTGACTTTC. This codes for CASSLERDGSSGANVLTF.

In the case of this clonotype: A much larger clone lies a single base off, so this may be a read error. The chain is built from TRBV20-1 and TRBJ2-1; TRBD2 agrees at 10 bases. Losses at the gene ends were 0 bases for V and 12 bases for J; bases not matched to a gene: 11. The CDR3 covers 15 residues. Germline CDR1 and CDR2: DFQATT and SNEGSKA (reference sequence). This CDR3 reads CSARDPRTSGLGQFF. The CDR3 DNA follows: TGCAGTGCTAGAGATCCGCGGACTAGCGGACTAGGGCAGTTCTTC.

This clonotype was seen at least ten times. The chain combines TRBV5-1 with TRBJ2-5; 7 bases agree with TRBD1. Trimming at V came to 4 bases and at J to 2 bases, leaving 5 bases not matched to a gene. Looked up from germline, CDR1 is SGHRS and CDR2 is YFSETQ. The CDR3 totals 14 residues. In DNA, the CDR3 is TGCGCCAGCAGCATAGGACAGGAGCAAGAGACCCAGTACTTC. It yields the protein CASSIGQEQETQYF. The full variable domain, with the rest looked up from reference TRBV5-1 and TRBJ2-5, is KAGVTQTPRYLIKTRGQQVTLSCSPISGHRSVSWYQQTPGQGLQFLFEYFSETQRNKGNFPGRFSGRQFSNSRSEMNVSTLELGDSALYLCASSIGQEQETQYFGPGTRLLVL.

This clonotype was detected ten times or more. J is TRBJ1-1 and V is TRBV2; D possibly corresponds to TRBD1 (6 bases). In germline, CDR1 is SNHLY, CDR2 FYNNEI. This CDR3 contains 13 residues. Trimming took off 6 bases at V and 1 base at J, with 9 bases between the two ends. The CDR3: CASRGDTNTEAFF. The CDR3, as DNA: TGTGCCAGCAGGGGGGACACGAACACTGAAGCTTTCTTT.

This clonotype was counted ten times or more. The J gene is TRBJ1-5, the V gene TRBV10-2, with D possibly TRBD1 on 5 matching bases. The germline V and J ends were trimmed by 2 bases and 2 bases, with 10 bases remaining between them. The germline V gene encodes CDR1 WSHSY and CDR2 SAAADI. The CDR3 covers 15 residues. The CDR3 DNA follows: TGCGCCAGCAGTGAGGCAGGGCGGGGCAATCAGCCCCAGCATTTT. This encodes CASSEAGRGNQPQHF.

The chain recombines TRBV5-1 with TRBJ2-2; D gene unclear. The CDR3 length is 15 residues. V lost 3 bases and J lost 0, with 9 bases in between. Germline assignment: CDR1 SGHRS and CDR2 YFSETQ. CDR3: CASSSLATNTGELFF. The CDR3 DNA reads as TGCGCCAGCAGCTCACTCGCAACGAACACCGGGGAGCTGTTTTTT.

This clonotype was recorded at least ten times. The J gene is TRBJ2-1, the V gene TRBV27, with TRBD2 as a possible D gene (7 bases). This CDR3 has 15 amino acids. V was pared by 2 bases and J by 5 bases, with 13 bases between. CDR1 is MNHEY and CDR2 is SMNVEV in the germline V gene (reference sequence). CDR3: CASSLLGGANNEQFF. The CDR3 DNA reads as TGTGCCAGCAGTTTACTGGGGGGGGCTAACAATGAGCAGTTCTTC.

About this clonotype: The junction differs from germline at one of its ends, possibly a read error. V is TRBV4-1 and J is TRBJ2-3; D remains ambiguous. The CDR3 is 16 amino acids. From germline, CDR1 is MGHRA and CDR2 YSYEKL. CDR3 sequence reads: CASSQRSMAFPDTQYF. The CDR3 DNA reads TGCGCCAGTAGCCAAAGGTCAATGGCGTTCCCAGATACGCAGTATTTT.

This clonotype has at least ten counts. This sequence joins TRBV5-1 and TRBJ2-7, with TRBD2 matching over 7 bases. The CDR3 has 18 residues. J gave up 1 base and V 0 bases, and 13 bases lay outside the gene matches. The germline gives CDR1 SGHRS, CDR2 YFSETQ. The CDR3 loop reads CASSLGSAGVTTSYEQYF. CDR3 bases: TGCGCCAGCAGCTTGGGATCGGCGGGGGTGACGACTTCCTACGAGCAGTACTTC.

This clonotype was observed many times. V and J are TRBV5-1 and TRBJ2-1; 12 bases are shared with TRBD2. Germline V CDR1 and CDR2: SGHRS, YFSETQ. The CDR3 extends over 16 amino acids. V trimming: 2 bases; J trimming: 8 bases; junction bases outside the gene matches: 8. CDR3 sequence (DNA): TGCGCCAGCAGCTTATTTACTAGCGGGGGGCGCGATGAGCAGTTCTTC. Its protein is CASSLFTSGGRDEQFF.

This clonotype was detected once. A read error may explain this, as a much larger clone is one base away. V is TRBV19 and J is TRBJ1-2; 7 bases are a match to TRBD1. With V trimmed by 9 bases and J by 4 bases, 5 bases remained unmatched. Germline V gene sequence: CDR1 LNHDA, CDR2 SQIVND (reference sequence). The CDR3 covers 12 residues. The CDR3 DNA is TGTGCCAGCGGGCCAGGGGGCTATGGCTACACCTTC. It is translated as CASGPGGYGYTF.

This clonotype showed up just a few times. The rearrangement links TRBV6-1 to TRBJ1-2; 8 bases fit TRBD1. V lost 8 bases to trimming and J lost 3 bases; unmatched junction nucleotides: 11. CDR1 is MNHNS and CDR2 is SASEGT in the germline V gene. The CDR3 has 15 residues. The CDR3 region has the DNA TGTGCCAGCCGGAGCACAGGGGGGAGTTACTATGGCTACACCTTC. Translated: CASRSTGGSYYGYTF.

This clonotype was picked up many times. This may be a read error: a much more frequent sequence differs by one nucleotide. The chain recombines TRBV7-3 with TRBJ2-1; D may be TRBD1 (6 bases). Trimming left V 5 bases short and J 8 bases short, with 16 bases between. This CDR3 is 14 amino acids long. CDR1 and CDR2 (germline): SGHTA, FQGTGA. CDR3 amino acids: CASSRGTHDDEQFF. The DNA for the CDR3 is TGTGCCAGCAGCCGTGGGACACACGACGATGAGCAGTTCTTC.

This clonotype occurred many times. V gene TRBV5-1 combines with J gene TRBJ2-7; D is unresolved. The length of the CDR3 is 14 residues. V dropped 0 bases and J dropped 2 bases, with 9 bases sitting between them. Germline CDR1 is SGHRS and CDR2 is YFSETQ. The chain's CDR3 is CASSLVSEPYEQYF. The CDR3 nucleotides are TGCGCCAGCAGCTTGGTTTCGGAGCCCTACGAGCAGTACTTC.

This clonotype has only a few counts. Given a much more abundant clone one base away, this may be a read error. The conserved final phenylalanine or tryptophan is absent from the CDR3, which likely points to a read error. The genes are TRBV6-1 and TRBJ2-7, with 15 bases identical to TRBD2. This CDR3 is 18 amino acids long. J gave up 7 bases and V 7 bases, and 17 bases lay outside the gene matches. CDR1 is MNHNS, CDR2 SASEGT, per germline. CDR3 sequence: CASNPLSGTSGGLGEQYS. The CDR3 bases are TGTGCCAGCAACCCCCTCTCCGGGACTAGCGGGGGGCTGGGAGAGCAGTACTCC.

As regards this clonotype: Lacking the conserved final phenylalanine or tryptophan, this CDR3 likely reflects a read error. The chain employs TRBV6-5 and TRBJ1-3; 7 nucleotides align to TRBD1. The CDR3 totals 14 residues. Germline V lookup: CDR1 MNHEY, CDR2 SVGAGI. The V segment lost 7 bases and the J segment 0 bases; nucleotides outside the gene matches: 3. The CDR3 nucleotides read TGTGCCAGCATCCGGGACAGCTCTGGAAACACCATATATTTA. Encoded protein: CASIRDSSGNTIYL.